A selection of T cell receptor beta chains follows, all from one sample in a study of shared clonotypes between healthy human individuals. Produced via immunoSEQ multiplex PCR; TCRdb's table is partial and in-frame only. There are some 2.1 million clones in the sample; 95% occur only once, and 0.13% lies in the top ten. What was sequenced was naive CD4+ T cells sorted from blood. The receptors stem from a man younger than 35 in good health. Both conserved end residues are part of each CDR3. The D gene is left open where the match is weak. Size values are once, few and many counts, or a class for expanded clones, and some rows have none.

v_call,j_call,clone_size,d_call,cdr3_aa,cdr3_nt
TRBV5-6,TRBJ1-1,-,TRBD1,CASSFRTGRTEAFF,TGTGCCAGCAGCTTCCGGACAGGGAGGACTGAAGCTTTCTTT
TRBV30,TRBJ1-6,-,-,CAWSVLQNYNSPLHF,TGTGCCTGGAGTGTCTTACAGAACTATAATTCACCCCTCCACTTT
TRBV30,TRBJ1-4,-,-,CAYLRGEKLFF,TGTGCCTACCTACGGGGTGAAAAACTGTTTTTT
TRBV19,TRBJ2-1,once,TRBD2,CASSETASGITPYNEQFF,TGTGCCAGTAGTGAGACGGCTAGCGGGATCACGCCCTACAATGAGCAGTTCTTC
TRBV5-1,TRBJ2-3,-,TRBD1,CASSVWTGSSTDTQYF,TGCGCCAGCAGCGTGTGGACAGGGAGTAGCACAGATACGCAGTATTTT
TRBV5-4,TRBJ1-1,-,-,CASSQGHLNTEAFF,TGTGCCAGCAGCCAAGGACACTTGAACACTGAAGCTTTCTTT
TRBV2,TRBJ1-6,-,TRBD1,CASSGQGAFSPLHF,TGTGCCAGCAGTGGGCAGGGGGCTTTTTCACCCCTCCACTTT
TRBV10-3,TRBJ1-6,-,-,CAISELGHYNSPLHF,TGTGCCATCAGTGAGTTGGGACACTATAATTCACCCCTCCACTTT
TRBV30,TRBJ2-1,-,-,CAWSRALGSYNEQFF,TGTGCCTGGAGTCGAGCCCTAGGATCCTACAATGAGCAGTTCTTC
TRBV29-1,TRBJ1-2,-,-,CSVEDSGVGYTF,TGCAGCGTTGAAGATTCGGGGGTTGGCTACACCTTC
TRBV6-5,TRBJ2-7,-,-,CASSQDGRGPYEQYF,TGTGCCAGCAGTCAAGATGGCAGGGGACCCTACGAGCAGTACTTC